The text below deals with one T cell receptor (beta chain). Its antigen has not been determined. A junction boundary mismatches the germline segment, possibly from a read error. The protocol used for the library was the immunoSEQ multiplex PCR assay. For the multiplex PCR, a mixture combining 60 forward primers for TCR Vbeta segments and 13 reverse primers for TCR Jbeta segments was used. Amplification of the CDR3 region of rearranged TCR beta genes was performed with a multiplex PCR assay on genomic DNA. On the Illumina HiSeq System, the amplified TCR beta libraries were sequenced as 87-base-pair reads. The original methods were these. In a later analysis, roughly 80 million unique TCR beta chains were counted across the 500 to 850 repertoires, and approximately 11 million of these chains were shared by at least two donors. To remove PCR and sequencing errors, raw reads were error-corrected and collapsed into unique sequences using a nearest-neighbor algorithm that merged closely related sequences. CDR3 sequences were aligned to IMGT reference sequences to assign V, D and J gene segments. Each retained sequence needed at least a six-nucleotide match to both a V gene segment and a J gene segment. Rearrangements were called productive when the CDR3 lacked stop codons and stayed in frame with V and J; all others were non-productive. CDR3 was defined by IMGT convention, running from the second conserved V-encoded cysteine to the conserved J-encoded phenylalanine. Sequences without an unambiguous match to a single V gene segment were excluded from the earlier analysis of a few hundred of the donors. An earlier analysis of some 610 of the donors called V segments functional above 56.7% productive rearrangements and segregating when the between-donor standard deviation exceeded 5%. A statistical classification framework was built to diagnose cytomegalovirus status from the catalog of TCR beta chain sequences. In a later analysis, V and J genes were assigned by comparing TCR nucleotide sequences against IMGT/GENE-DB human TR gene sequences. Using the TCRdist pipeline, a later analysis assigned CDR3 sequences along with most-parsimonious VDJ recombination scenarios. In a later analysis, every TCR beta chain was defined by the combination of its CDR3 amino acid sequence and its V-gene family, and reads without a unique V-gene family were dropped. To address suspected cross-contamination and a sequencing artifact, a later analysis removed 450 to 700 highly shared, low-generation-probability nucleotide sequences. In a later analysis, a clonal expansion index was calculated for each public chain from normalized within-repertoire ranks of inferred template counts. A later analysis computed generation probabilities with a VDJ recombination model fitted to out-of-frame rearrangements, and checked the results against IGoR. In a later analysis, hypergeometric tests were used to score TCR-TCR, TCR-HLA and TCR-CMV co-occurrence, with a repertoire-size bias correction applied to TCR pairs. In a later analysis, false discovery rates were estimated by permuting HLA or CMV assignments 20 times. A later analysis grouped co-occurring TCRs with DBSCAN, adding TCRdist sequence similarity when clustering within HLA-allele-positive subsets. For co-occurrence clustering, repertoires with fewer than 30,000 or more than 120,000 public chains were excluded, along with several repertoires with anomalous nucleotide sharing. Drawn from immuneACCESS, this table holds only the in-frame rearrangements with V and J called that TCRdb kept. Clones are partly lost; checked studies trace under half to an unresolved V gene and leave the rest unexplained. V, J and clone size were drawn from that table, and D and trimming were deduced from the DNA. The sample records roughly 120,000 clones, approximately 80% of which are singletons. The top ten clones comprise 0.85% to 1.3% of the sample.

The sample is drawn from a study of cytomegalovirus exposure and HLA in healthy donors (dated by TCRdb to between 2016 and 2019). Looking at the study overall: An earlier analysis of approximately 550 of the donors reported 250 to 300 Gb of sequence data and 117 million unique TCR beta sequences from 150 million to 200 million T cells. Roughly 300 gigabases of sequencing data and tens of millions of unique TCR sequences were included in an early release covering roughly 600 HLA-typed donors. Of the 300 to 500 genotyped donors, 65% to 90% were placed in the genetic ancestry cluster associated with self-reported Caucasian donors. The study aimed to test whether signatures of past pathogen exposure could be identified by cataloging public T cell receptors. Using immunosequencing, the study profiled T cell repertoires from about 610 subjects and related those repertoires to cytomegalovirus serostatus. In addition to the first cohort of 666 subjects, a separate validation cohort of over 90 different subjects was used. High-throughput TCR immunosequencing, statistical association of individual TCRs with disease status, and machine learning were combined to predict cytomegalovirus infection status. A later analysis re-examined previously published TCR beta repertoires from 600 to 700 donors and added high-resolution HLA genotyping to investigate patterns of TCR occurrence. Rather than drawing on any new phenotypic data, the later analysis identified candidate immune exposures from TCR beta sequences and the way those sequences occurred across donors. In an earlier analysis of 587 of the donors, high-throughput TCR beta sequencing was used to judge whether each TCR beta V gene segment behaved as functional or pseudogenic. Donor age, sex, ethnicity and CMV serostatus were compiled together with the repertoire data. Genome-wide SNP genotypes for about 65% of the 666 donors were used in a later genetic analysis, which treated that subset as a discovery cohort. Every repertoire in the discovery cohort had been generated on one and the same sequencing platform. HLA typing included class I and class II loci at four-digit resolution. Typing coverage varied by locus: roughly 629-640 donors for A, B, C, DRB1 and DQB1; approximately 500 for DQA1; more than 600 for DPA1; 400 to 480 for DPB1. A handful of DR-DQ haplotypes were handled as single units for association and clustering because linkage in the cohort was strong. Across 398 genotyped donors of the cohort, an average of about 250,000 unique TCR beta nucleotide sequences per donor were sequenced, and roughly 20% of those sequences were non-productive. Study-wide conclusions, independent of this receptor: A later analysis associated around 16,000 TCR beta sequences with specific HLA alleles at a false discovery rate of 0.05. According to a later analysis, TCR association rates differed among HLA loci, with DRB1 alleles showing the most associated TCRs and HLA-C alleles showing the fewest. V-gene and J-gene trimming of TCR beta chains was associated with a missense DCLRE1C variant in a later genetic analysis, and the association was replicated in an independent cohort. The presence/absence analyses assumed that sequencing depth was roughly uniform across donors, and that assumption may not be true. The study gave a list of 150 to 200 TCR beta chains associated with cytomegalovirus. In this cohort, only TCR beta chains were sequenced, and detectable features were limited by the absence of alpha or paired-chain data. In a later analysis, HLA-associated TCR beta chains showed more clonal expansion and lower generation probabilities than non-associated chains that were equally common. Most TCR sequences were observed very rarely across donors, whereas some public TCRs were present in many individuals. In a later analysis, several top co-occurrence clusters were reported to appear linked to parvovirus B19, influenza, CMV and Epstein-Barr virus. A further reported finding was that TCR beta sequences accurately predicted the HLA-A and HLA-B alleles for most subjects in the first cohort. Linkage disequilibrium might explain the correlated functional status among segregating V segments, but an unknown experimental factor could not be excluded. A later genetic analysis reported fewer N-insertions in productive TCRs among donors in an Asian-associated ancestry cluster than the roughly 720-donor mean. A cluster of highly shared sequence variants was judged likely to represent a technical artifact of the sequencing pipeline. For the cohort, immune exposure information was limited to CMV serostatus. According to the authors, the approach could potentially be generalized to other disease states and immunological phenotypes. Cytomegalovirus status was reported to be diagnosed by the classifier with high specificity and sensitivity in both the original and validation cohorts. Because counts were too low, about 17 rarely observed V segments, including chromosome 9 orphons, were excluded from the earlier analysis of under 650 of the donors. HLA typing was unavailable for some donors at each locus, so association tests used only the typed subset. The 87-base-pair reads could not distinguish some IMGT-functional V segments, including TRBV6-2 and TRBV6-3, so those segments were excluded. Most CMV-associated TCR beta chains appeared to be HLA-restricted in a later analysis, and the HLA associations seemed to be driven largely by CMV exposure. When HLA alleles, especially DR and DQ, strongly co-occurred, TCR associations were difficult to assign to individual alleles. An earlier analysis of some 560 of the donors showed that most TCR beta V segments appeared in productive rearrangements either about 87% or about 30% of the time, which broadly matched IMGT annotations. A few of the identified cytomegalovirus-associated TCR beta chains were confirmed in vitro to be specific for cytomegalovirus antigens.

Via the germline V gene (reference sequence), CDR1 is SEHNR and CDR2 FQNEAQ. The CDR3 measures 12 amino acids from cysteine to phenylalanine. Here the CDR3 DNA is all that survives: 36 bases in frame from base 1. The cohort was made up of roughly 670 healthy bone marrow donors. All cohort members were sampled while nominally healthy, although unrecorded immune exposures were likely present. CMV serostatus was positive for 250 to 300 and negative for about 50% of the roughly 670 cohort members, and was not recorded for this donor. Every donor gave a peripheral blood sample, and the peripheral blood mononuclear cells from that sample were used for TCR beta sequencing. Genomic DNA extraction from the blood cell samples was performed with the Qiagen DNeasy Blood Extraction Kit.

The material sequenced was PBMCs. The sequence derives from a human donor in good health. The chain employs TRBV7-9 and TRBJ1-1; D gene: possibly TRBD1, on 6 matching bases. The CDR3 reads CSSRTHRDPPFF. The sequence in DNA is TGTTCCAGCCGGACCCACAGGGACCCACCTTTCTTT.